These T cell receptor beta chains were read from a single sample in a study of chemoradiotherapy in HPV16-positive cancers. The method was immunoSEQ multiplex PCR; TCRdb's version includes in-frame clones alone and lacks a portion of them. In the table there are about 13,000 clones, around 82% of which are singletons. The sample consisted of blood, taken from a patient who underwent chemoradiotherapy. All receptors derive from a human donor with HPV-associated anogenital cancer. The CDR3 runs from the conserved cysteine through the conserved F or W. Each record gives: J gene, clone size, V gene, D gene, CDR3 protein, CDR3 DNA. The D gene is left open where the match is weak. Clone sizes are given selectively: once, few, many, or a class where the clone is expanded.

>TRBJ2-3|once|TRBV30|TRBD2
CAWSVGLGTDTQYF
TGTGCCTGGAGTGTAGGACTAGGCACAGATACGCAGTATTTT
>TRBJ1-3|NA|TRBV7-6|NA
CASSFEPGNTIYF
TGTGCCAGCAGCTTCGAGCCTGGAAACACCATATATTTT
>TRBJ1-2|NA|TRBV7-2|NA
CASSQSRGSNYGYTF
TGTGCCAGCAGCCAGTCTCGGGGGTCAAACTATGGCTACACCTTC
>TRBJ1-6|NA|TRBV30|TRBD1
CALRGGDYNSPLHF
TGTGCCCTCAGGGGGGGGGACTATAATTCACCCCTCCACTTT
>TRBJ2-3|NA|TRBV10-3|TRBD2
CAISALAVGTDTQYF
TGTGCCATCAGCGCACTAGCGGTTGGCACAGATACGCAGTATTTT
>TRBJ1-1|once|TRBV2|NA
CASSPPGVGNTEAFF
TGTGCCAGCAGTCCCCCGGGGGTAGGGAACACTGAAGCTTTCTTT
>TRBJ2-3|NA|TRBV18|TRBD2
CATAGLGTDTQYF
TGTGCCACTGCGGGACTAGGCACAGATACGCAGTATTTT
>TRBJ1-2|once|TRBV5-6|NA
CASSYTGFYGYTF
TGTGCCAGCAGCTACACAGGGTTCTATGGCTACACCTTC
>TRBJ1-6|NA|TRBV5-1|NA
CASSLEGFYNSPLHF
TGCGCCAGCAGCTTGGAAGGATTCTATAATTCACCCCTCCACTTT
>TRBJ1-6|NA|TRBV19|NA
CASSIDRGDGSPLHF
TGTGCCAGTAGTATCGATCGGGGGGATGGTTCACCCCTCCACTTT
>TRBJ1-2|NA|TRBV5-4|TRBD1
CASSRDRVLDGYTF
TGTGCCAGCAGCCGAGACAGGGTCTTGGATGGCTACACCTTC
>TRBJ1-2|NA|TRBV5-6|TRBD1
CASSLRQGSYGYTF
TGTGCCAGCAGCTTGCGACAGGGGAGCTATGGCTACACCTTC
>TRBJ2-3|NA|TRBV29-1|NA
CSVTGGVPDTQYF
TGCAGCGTAACAGGAGGAGTCCCAGATACGCAGTATTTT
>TRBJ2-3|NA|TRBV30|NA
CAWSVGDTQYF
TGTGCCTGGAGTGTAGGCGATACGCAGTATTTT
>TRBJ1-5|NA|TRBV6-6|TRBD1
CASKASDRGQPQHF
TGTGCCAGCAAAGCTTCGGACAGGGGGCAGCCCCAGCATTTT
>TRBJ1-1|once|TRBV11-2|TRBD1
CASSSGQGNTEAFF
TGTGCCAGCAGCTCGGGACAGGGGAACACTGAAGCTTTCTTT
>TRBJ2-3|NA|TRBV9|NA
CASSVNLLRDTQYF
TGTGCCAGCAGCGTCAATCTATTACGGGATACGCAGTATTTT
>TRBJ2-2|once|TRBV6-5|TRBD1
CATKRGQAWTGELFF
TGTGCCACCAAAAGGGGACAGGCATGGACCGGGGAGCTGTTTTTT
>TRBJ2-6|NA|TRBV7-8|TRBD1
CASSVPGQDSGANVLTF
TGTGCCAGCAGCGTGCCGGGACAGGACTCTGGGGCCAACGTCCTGACTTTC
>TRBJ2-2|NA|TRBV10-3|TRBD1
CAIKGAGTGELFF
TGTGCCATCAAGGGGGCCGGCACCGGGGAGCTGTTTTTT
>TRBJ2-2|NA|TRBV19|NA
CASSGRPAGELFF
TGTGCCAGTAGTGGGCGTCCGGCCGGGGAGCTGTTTTTT
>TRBJ2-3|NA|TRBV7-8|TRBD2
CASSLGYGGATDTQYF
TGTGCCAGCAGTCTAGGGTACGGGGGGGCTACAGATACGCAGTATTTT
>TRBJ1-1|NA|TRBV9|NA
CASSVGEGAGSQAFF
TGTGCCAGCAGCGTAGGAGAGGGCGCGGGTTCACAAGCTTTCTTT
>TRBJ2-7|few|TRBV7-9|TRBD1
CASSLATGVQYF
TGTGCCAGCAGCTTAGCAACAGGGGTTCAGTACTTC
>TRBJ2-3|once|TRBV5-1|NA
CASSGRGSPTDTQYF
TGCGCCAGCAGCGGGCGAGGGAGCCCCACAGATACGCAGTATTTT
>TRBJ2-1|NA|TRBV5-6|TRBD2
CASSSLGTSGSYNEQFF
TGTGCCAGCAGCTCATTAGGGACTAGCGGATCCTACAATGAGCAGTTCTTC
>TRBJ2-3|NA|TRBV6-1|NA
CASSLRTESDTQYF
TGTGCCAGCAGTCTCCGGACAGAATCAGATACGCAGTATTTT
>TRBJ2-4|NA|TRBV19|NA
CASSIRGLSIDKNIQYF
TGTGCCAGTAGTATACGGGGGTTATCAATTGACAAAAACATTCAGTACTTC
>TRBJ1-6|NA|TRBV5-1|TRBD1
CASSRTGGEGSPLHF
TGCGCCAGCAGCCGGACAGGGGGCGAGGGATCACCCCTCCACTTT
>TRBJ1-2|NA|TRBV7-3|TRBD1
CASSLGGTGTGGGYTF
TGTGCCAGCAGCTTAGGGGGGACCGGGACAGGGGGTGGCTACACCTTC
>TRBJ2-5|NA|TRBV2|TRBD2
CASKGTSGGEETQYF
TGTGCCAGCAAAGGGACTAGCGGGGGGGAAGAGACCCAGTACTTC
>TRBJ2-3|NA|TRBV9|NA
CASSPSSSSGRRTDTQYF
TGTGCCAGCAGCCCCTCCAGTTCGAGCGGGCGACGCACAGATACGCAGTATTTT
>TRBJ2-3|NA|TRBV5-4|NA
CASSQQTDTQYF
TGTGCCAGCAGCCAGCAAACAGATACGCAGTATTTT
>TRBJ1-5|NA|TRBV5-1|TRBD1
CASSWTGQHNQPQHF
TGCGCCAGCAGCTGGACGGGACAGCACAATCAGCCCCAGCATTTT
>TRBJ1-1|NA|TRBV11-2|NA
CASSLVRENTEAFF
TGTGCCAGCAGCTTAGTAAGGGAAAACACTGAAGCTTTCTTT
>TRBJ2-5|NA|TRBV5-1|TRBD2
CASSLAGITRETQYF
TGCGCCAGCAGCTTAGCGGGGATCACTAGGGAGACCCAGTACTTC
>TRBJ1-3|NA|TRBV1|NA
CTSSQEGDRPTAGNTIYF
TGCACCAGCAGCCAAGAAGGGGATAGACCTACCGCTGGAAACACCATATATTTT
>TRBJ1-2|NA|TRBV27|NA
CASTRSGSGGYTF
TGTGCCAGCACCCGAAGTGGGTCGGGTGGCTACACCTTC
>TRBJ2-7|NA|TRBV30|NA
CAWSGDSGYEQYF
TGTGCCTGGAGTGGGGACTCAGGCTACGAGCAGTACTTC
>TRBJ2-5|NA|TRBV19|TRBD2
CASSRGGFETQYF
TGTGCCAGTAGTCGGGGGGGCTTTGAGACCCAGTACTTC
>TRBJ2-2|NA|TRBV18|NA
CASSPGRENTGELFF
TGTGCCAGCTCACCGGGACGGGAGAACACCGGGGAGCTGTTTTTT
>TRBJ2-5|NA|TRBV29-1|NA
CSVGLGTGETQYF
TGCAGCGTTGGTTTGGGGACTGGAGAGACCCAGTACTTC
>TRBJ2-4|NA|TRBV15|NA
CATSRDPGGSGPGAKNIQYF
TGTGCCACCAGCAGAGATCCTGGGGGATCGGGGCCGGGGGCCAAAAACATTCAGTACTTC
>TRBJ2-7|NA|TRBV5-5|TRBD2
CASSESGTSSYEQYF
TGTGCCAGCAGCGAATCCGGGACTAGCTCCTACGAGCAGTACTTC
>TRBJ2-7|NA|TRBV7-2|NA
CASSLAVGSPYEQYF
TGTGCCAGCAGCTTAGCGGTTGGCAGCCCCTACGAGCAGTACTTC
>TRBJ2-3|once|TRBV14|NA
CASSQRTARTDTQYF
TGTGCCAGCAGCCAACGGACCGCTCGCACAGATACGCAGTATTTT
>TRBJ2-3|once|TRBV10-2|TRBD2
CASGDYRDSQRTQYF
TGCGCCAGCGGGGACTATAGAGATTCACAGAGGACGCAGTATTTT
>TRBJ2-5|NA|TRBV30|NA
CAWRGGGGGPRETQYF
TGTGCCTGGAGGGGGGGAGGGGGAGGGCCACGGGAGACCCAGTACTTC
>TRBJ1-2|NA|TRBV30|TRBD1
CAWGTRGRRAYGYTF
TGTGCCTGGGGGACAAGGGGGCGTCGCGCCTATGGCTACACCTTC
>TRBJ1-1|NA|TRBV7-9|NA
CASSLKANTEAFF
TGTGCCAGCAGCTTAAAAGCTAACACTGAAGCTTTCTTT
>TRBJ1-6|NA|TRBV18|TRBD1
CASSPRRETGQGDSPLHF
TGTGCCAGCTCACCACGGAGGGAAACGGGACAGGGTGATTCACCCCTCCACTTT